A few counts support the clone carrying this T cell receptor beta chain. What it binds is unknown. Investigators reverse transcribed all isolated RNA, so they sequenced expressed TCRB transcripts. Produced via immunoSEQ multiplex PCR; TCRdb's table is partial and in-frame only. The sample holds 130,000 or so clones, about 9.1% seen once. The data originate from a study of beta chain features in type 1 diabetes. Overall study findings and caveats: Short templates might get an advantage during PCR, and this would be equal in patients and controls. For TCRB rearrangement, an influence of HLA type remained unresolved here.

Staining for CD45RO/CCR7/CD25/CD127/CD95/CD27 allowed sorting of CD4+ naive, central memory, regulatory and stem cell-like memory cells. The CDR3 sequence is 17 residues long. CDR1 is MDHEN and CDR2 is SYDVKM in the germline V gene. V shed 6 bases, J shed 7 bases, and the junction held 17 bases outside the gene matches. The TCR was taken from a woman between 35 and 50 years old in good health. Sequencing was carried out using central memory CD4+ T cells from blood. The chain recombines TRBV28 with TRBJ2-1; 8 bases line up with TRBD2. CDR3 bases: TGTGCCAGCAGACCTCCCGTCGGGGGGGGTTTCCTAAATGAGCAGTTCTTC. It encodes CASRPPVGGGFLNEQFF.